These 26 T cell receptor beta chains share one sample of origin, sequenced in a study of early T cells in non-severe SARS-CoV-2 infection. TCRdb used MiXCR to reprocess the 5' RACE reads, holding one entry per CDR3 protein. Counted here are roughly 20,000 distinct CDR3 sequences, roughly 6% occurring once; the ten biggest clones make up over 5.5%. The specimen was whole blood. Every receptor here comes from an adult who was a healthcare worker with PCR-confirmed SARS-CoV-2 infection or an uninfected control (not recorded which).

The table lists this clonotype with many counts. The rearrangement links TRBV24-1 to TRBJ2-3; D is uncertain. Trimming removed 2 bases at V and 0 bases at J, with 11 bases between. This CDR3 is built from 16 residues. In germline, CDR1 is KGHDR, CDR2 SFDVKD. The CDR3, as DNA: TGTGCCACCAGTGATTCGTTACGACCCAGCACAGATACGCAGTATTTT. Encoded protein: CATSDSLRPSTDTQYF.

This clonotype was recorded many times. This chain joins TRBV12-3 or TRBV12-4 and TRBJ2-1, with D possibly being TRBD1 or TRBD2 (5 bases each). The CDR3 runs to 13 residues. V gave up 5 bases and J gave up 9 bases, with 14 bases separating them. The CDR3 region is CASSTRDGTEQFF. The CDR3 bases are TGTGCCAGCAGTACTAGGGACGGAACTGAGCAGTTCTTC.

There are many counts of this clonotype. V is TRBV6-1 and J is TRBJ2-3; 7 positions match TRBD2. CDR1 and CDR2 from the germline V gene are MNHNS and SASEGT. The length of the CDR3 is 15 residues. V lost 3 bases and J lost 4; bases outside the gene matches: 7. The CDR3 region is CASSDSAGEADTQYF. CDR3 in DNA: TGTGCCAGCAGTGATTCGGCGGGAGAGGCAGATACGCAGTATTTT.

This clonotype was detected many times. The chain has TRBV6-6 and TRBJ2-1; 14 nucleotides agree with TRBD2. Looked up from germline, CDR1 is MNHNY and CDR2 is SVGAGI (reference sequence). The CDR3 contains 15 residues. Losses at the gene ends were 2 bases for V and 9 bases for J; bases not matched to a gene: 3. CDR3 sequence reads: CASSYGTSGSGEQFF. The CDR3 region has the DNA TGTGCCAGCAGTTACGGGACTAGCGGGAGCGGTGAGCAGTTCTTC.

By sample share, this clonotype is medium-sized. The J gene is TRBJ2-5, the V gene TRBV14; no reliable D call. This CDR3 contains 12 residues. Trimming shortened V by 4 bases and J by 5 bases, and 8 bases separated the two germline ends. Looked up from germline, CDR1 is SGHDN and CDR2 is FVKESK. The CDR3 sequence: CASSPPSETQYF. The CDR3 coding sequence is TGTGCCAGCAGCCCCCCCTCGGAGACCCAGTACTTC.

This clonotype has at least ten counts. The J gene is TRBJ2-3, the V gene TRBV29-1; 8 bases line up with TRBD2. This CDR3 is 13 amino acids long. V was clipped by 5 bases and J by 3 bases; unmatched bases: 4. Germline CDR1 and CDR2: SQVTM and ANQGSEA. The CDR3 loop is CSVQPGGTDTQYF. The CDR3, as DNA: TGCAGCGTTCAACCGGGAGGGACAGATACGCAGTATTTT.

This clonotype was counted at least ten times. The rearrangement links TRBV11-2 to TRBJ2-3, with 7 positions matching TRBD2. This CDR3 spans 18 amino acids. Looked up from germline, CDR1 is SGHAT and CDR2 is FQNNGV. V lost 2 bases and J lost 0; bases outside the gene matches: 11. The CDR3 DNA reads TGTGCCAGCAGCTTAACCCCGCAGGGACTATTTAGCACAGATACGCAGTATTTT. It translates to CASSLTPQGLFSTDTQYF.

This clonotype occurred many times. This chain joins TRBV3-1 and TRBJ2-2, with 8 positions matching TRBD2. Per the germline V gene, CDR1 is LGHDT and CDR2 is YNNKEL (reference sequence). This CDR3 spans 15 amino acids. The ends lost 4 bases at V and 0 bases at J; junction bases unmatched: 1. CDR3 in DNA: TGTGCCAGCAGCCTAGCGGGGACGAACACCGGGGAGCTGTTTTTT. This encodes CASSLAGTNTGELFF.

This clonotype was found many times. The chain employs TRBV12-5 and TRBJ2-2, with a tentative D call TRBD2 (6 bases). Germline CDR1 and CDR2: LGHNT and FRNRAP. V was shortened by 7 bases and J by 8 bases, with 20 bases between the two germline ends. The CDR3 length is 15 residues. CDR3 sequence: CASASGGNGVGELFF. DNA of the CDR3: TGTGCTAGTGCCTCGGGCGGGAATGGAGTGGGGGAGCTGTTTTTT.

Many counts were recorded for this clonotype. The V call is TRBV2, the J call TRBJ1-2, with 9 nucleotides matching TRBD1. CDR3 length equals 14 residues. Germline CDR1 reads SNHLY; CDR2 reads FYNNEI. J lost 5 bases, V lost 6 bases, and 7 bases had no gene match. CDR3 loop: CASRRDRDFYGYTF. The DNA of the CDR3 is TGTGCCAGCAGGAGGGACAGGGATTTTTATGGCTACACCTTC.

The chain recombines TRBV25-1 with TRBJ2-5; TRBD2 agrees at 7 bases. Germline CDR1 and CDR2: MGHDK and SYGVNS. V trimming: 0 bases; J trimming: 4 bases; junction bases outside the gene matches: 8. This CDR3 spans 16 amino acids. CDR3 nucleotide sequence: TGTGCCAGCAGTGAATATCTCCGGCGGGGGAGAGAGACCCAGTACTTC. It codes for CASSEYLRRGRETQYF.

This clonotype was seen many times. The DNA of the CDR3 is TGTGCCATCAGTGACAGGGATAATTCACCCCTCCACTTT. Translated, it gives CAISDRDNSPLHF. The V call is TRBV10-3, the J call TRBJ1-6, with a weak D call TRBD1 (5 bases). The CDR3 covers 13 residues. Germline V CDR1 and CDR2: ENHRY, SYGVKD. V dropped 3 bases and J dropped 5 bases, with 5 bases sitting between them.

Of note for this clonotype: It may be a read error: a sequence one base away is much more abundant. The CDR3 does not end in the conserved phenylalanine or tryptophan, so this is likely a read error. This chain links TRBV20-1 with TRBJ1-1, with D hard to call. Per the germline V gene, CDR1 is DFQATT and CDR2 is SNEGSKA (reference sequence). Deletions cut 1 base from V and 5 bases from J, with 5 bases between. The CDR3 length is 11 residues. The CDR3 sequence is CSARVYTEAFS. In DNA form, the CDR3 reads TGCAGTGCTAGAGTATATACTGAAGCTTTCTCT.

The sample holds many counts of this clonotype. The chain uses TRBV4-1 and TRBJ2-7; D is ambiguous. This CDR3 spans 15 amino acids. The V end was cut by 0 bases, the J end by 0 bases, with 9 bases between. Germline V gene sequence: CDR1 MGHRA, CDR2 YSYEKL. The CDR3 region has the DNA TGCGCCAGCAGCCAAGATCAGGAAAACTCCTACGAGCAGTACTTC. It translates to CASSQDQENSYEQYF.

This clonotype was seen a few times. The genes are TRBV3-1 and TRBJ2-3; D call uncertain. Germline V lookup: CDR1 LGHDT, CDR2 YNNKEL (reference sequence). The CDR3 runs 16 residues. The V end lost 0 bases, the J end lost 2 bases, and 12 bases lay between the germline ends. CDR3 DNA sequence: TGTGCCAGCAGCCAAGATGACCTCCTCTACACAGATACGCAGTATTTT. This sequence encodes CASSQDDLLYTDTQYF.

This clonotype ranks as medium-sized (0.01 to 0.1%). This rearrangement joins TRBV5-5 to TRBJ2-7, with D hard to call. Germline-derived CDR1 and CDR2 are SGHKS and YYEKEE (reference sequence). This CDR3 has 14 amino acids. With 2 bases removed from V and 1 base from J, the gap between germline ends came to 10 bases. CDR3 amino acids: CASSLVGRSYEQYF. CDR3 DNA sequence: TGTGCCAGCAGCTTAGTTGGAAGGTCCTACGAGCAGTACTTC.

This clonotype was picked up many times. This chain joins TRBV20-1 and TRBJ2-7, with 8 bases matching TRBD2. This CDR3 has 15 amino acids. J gave up 0 bases and V 1 base, and 5 bases lay outside the gene matches. Germline CDR1 is DFQATT and CDR2 is SNEGSKA (reference sequence). CDR3 loop: CSARAIGTSSYEQYF. In nucleotides, the CDR3 is TGCAGTGCTAGAGCCATCGGGACTAGCTCCTACGAGCAGTACTTC.

The rearrangement joins TRBV4-1 to TRBJ2-7; 12 bases are a match to TRBD1. The CDR3 sequence is 14 residues long. Germline assignment: CDR1 MGHRA and CDR2 YSYEKL. After removal of 6 bases from V and 5 bases from J, the junction contained 5 bases not matched to a gene. CDR3 region: CASSVGTGGDEQYF. The CDR3 nucleotides read TGCGCCAGCAGTGTTGGGACAGGGGGCGACGAGCAGTACTTC.

This clonotype has ten or more counts. CDR3 sequence reads: CASSVTGLQPQHF. CDR3 in DNA: TGTGCCAGCAGCGTGACAGGGTTACAGCCCCAGCATTTT. This chain connects TRBV9 to TRBJ1-5; 7 nucleotides line up with TRBD1. Germline CDR1 and CDR2: SGDLS and YYNGEE. After removal of 2 bases from V and 7 bases from J, the junction contained 3 bases not matched to a gene. CDR3 length equals 13 residues.

Sample share makes this clonotype medium-sized. J is TRBJ2-7 and V is TRBV6-1, with 10 bases identical to TRBD2. The J segment lost 0 bases and the V segment lost 5 bases, leaving 7 bases of the junction unmatched. The CDR3 totals 16 residues. Germline CDR1 reads MNHNS; CDR2 reads SASEGT. In DNA form, the CDR3 reads TGTGCCAGCAGTTCCGGACTAGCGGATAGCTCCTACGAGCAGTACTTC. Protein: CASSSGLADSSYEQYF.

This clonotype was found many times. J is TRBJ1-5 and V is TRBV5-1; D is unresolved. Germline V gene lookup returns CDR1 SGHRS and CDR2 YFSETQ. Trimming cost V 0 bases and J 2 bases, with 9 bases left between them. This CDR3 comprises 15 residues. In nucleotides, the CDR3 is TGCGCCAGCAGCTTGGCCCCCGGGGGCAATCAGCCCCAGCATTTT. It translates to CASSLAPGGNQPQHF.

This clonotype was observed many times. V usage is TRBV20-1 and J usage is TRBJ2-1; 7 bases fit TRBD2. The CDR3 length is 15 residues. V shed 0 bases, J shed 6 bases, and the junction held 8 bases outside the gene matches. Germline CDR1 DFQATT, CDR2 SNEGSKA (reference sequence). DNA for the CDR3: TGCAGTGCTAGAGAGGGCCTAGCGGCGCCCAATGAGCAGTTCTTC. This encodes CSAREGLAAPNEQFF.

The chain has TRBV18 and TRBJ1-3; 7 positions agree with TRBD1. Germline V lookup: CDR1 KGHSH, CDR2 LQKENI. The J segment lost 2 bases and the V segment lost 2 bases, leaving 6 bases of the junction unmatched. The length of the CDR3 is 16 residues. CDR3 amino acids: CASSPSQGSAGNTIYF. The CDR3 DNA sequence: TGTGCCAGCTCACCATCACAGGGGAGCGCTGGAAACACCATATATTTT. Filled out from reference TRBV18 and TRBJ1-3, the complete variable domain reads NAGVMQNPRHLVRRRGQEARLRCSPMKGHSHVYWYRQLPEEGLKFMVYLQKENIIDESGMPKERFSAEFPKEGPSILRIQQVVRGDSAAYFCASSPSQGSAGNTIYFGEGSWLTVV.

This clonotype occurred many times. The gene calls are TRBV27 and TRBJ2-5; 7 bases match TRBD1. Germline trimming cut 8 bases from V and 8 bases from J; bases unmatched to any gene: 11. The germline CDR1 and CDR2 sequences are MNHEY and SMNVEV (reference sequence). This CDR3 is built from 13 residues. The CDR3 coding sequence is TGTGCCAGCGGACAGGAGTCCAAGAGAACCCAGTACTTC. This gives the protein CASGQESKRTQYF.

This clonotype was counted at least ten times. The gene calls are TRBV20-1 and TRBJ1-5; 8 bases line up with TRBD1. Germline V gives CDR1 DFQATT, CDR2 SNEGSKA (reference sequence). CDR3 length: 15 amino acids. The V gene end was trimmed by 0 bases and the J gene end by 3 bases; junction bases not matched to a gene: 4. CDR3 DNA: TGCAGTGCTAGAGAGGCAGGGGGCAACAATCAGCCCCAGCATTTT. Its protein product is CSAREAGGNNQPQHF.

The table lists this clonotype with many counts. The genes are TRBV18 and TRBJ1-2; 7 bases match TRBD1. This CDR3 spans 15 amino acids. CDR1 and CDR2 from the germline V gene are KGHSH and LQKENI. The V gene end was trimmed by 8 bases and the J gene end by 4 bases; junction bases not matched to a gene: 13. The DNA for the CDR3 is TGTGCCAGCATCAGCCAGGGGGACCCTGTCTATGGCTACACCTTC. It encodes CASISQGDPVYGYTF.